The present T cell receptor (beta chain) was sequenced within a study of CXCR3-negative and CXCR3-positive naive CD8 T cells. Study-wide points: Relative to memory CD8+ cells, whose diversity was much lower, both naive subsets had comparably high diversity. With respect to TRBV-TRBJ usage, naive CXCR3-negative and CXCR3-positive cells were similar; memory differed. With surface CD5 comparable between naive subsets, TCR strength was estimated using properties derived from the TRB CDR3.

The authors made the TRB cDNA libraries by 5' RACE using UMI labels. After re-calling the 5' RACE reads, TCRdb lists one entry per CDR3 protein, DNA absent. Recorded here are approximately 53,000 distinct CDR3 sequences; the top ten clones represent 20% to 30%. Germline CDR1 is SGHRS and CDR2 is YFSETQ. The CDR3 is 14 residues long. As regards this clonotype: Its antigen is not identified.

This clonotype originated in a human donor in good health. Some clones in this sample may be carry-over from other donors' samples. Material for sequencing was memory CD8+ T cells from blood. This rearrangement joins TRBV5-1 to TRBJ2-7; as DNA is missing, the TRBD1 call by TCRdb cannot be tested. CDR3 residues: CASSPMDRGYEQYF.